A selection of T cell receptor beta chains follows, all from one sample in a study of T cells in Graves' hyperthyroidism and ophthalmopathy. TCRdb reanalysed the multiplex PCR reads using MiXCR and keeps one entry per CDR3 protein. This table holds 300,000 to 400,000 distinct CDR3 sequences, approximately 17% found once. The material sequenced was blood. Source of these receptors: a man between 18 and 35 years old with Graves' ophthalmopathy. Each CDR3 is given with its conserved first and last residue. A D gene is named only where the DNA matches it firmly. Size values are once, few and many counts, or a class for expanded clones, and some rows have none.

size: many
V: TRBV4-1
J: TRBJ1-1
D: -
CDR3: CASSQDPTMSTEAFF
DNA: TGCGCCAGCAGCCAAGATCCCACGATGAGCACTGAAGCTTTCTTT

size: -
V: TRBV2
J: TRBJ1-1
D: TRBD1
CDR3: CASNRPGQGDTEAFF
DNA: TGTGCCAGCAACAGACCGGGACAGGGGGACACTGAAGCTTTCTTT

size: few
V: TRBV7-9
J: TRBJ1-2
D: -
CDR3: CASSPRDGYKGYTF
DNA: TGTGCCAGCAGCCCCCGGGACGGTTATAAGGGCTACACCTTC

size: few
V: TRBV7-9
J: TRBJ1-1
D: -
CDR3: CASSLAVGTEAFF
DNA: TGTGCCAGCAGCTTAGCTGTGGGTACTGAAGCTTTCTTT

size: -
V: TRBV4-1
J: TRBJ2-2
D: TRBD2
CDR3: CASSRGLAGVLTGELFF
DNA: TGCGCCAGCAGCCGTGGACTAGCGGGGGTTCTCACCGGGGAGCTGTTTTTT

size: many
V: TRBV11-3
J: TRBJ2-2
D: -
CDR3: CASSFDLLAGELFF
DNA: TGTGCCAGCAGCTTCGACCTCCTCGCCGGGGAGCTGTTTTTT

size: -
V: TRBV19
J: TRBJ2-1
D: -
CDR3: CASSPTYGNEQFF
DNA: TGTGCCAGTAGTCCTACCTATGGCAATGAGCAGTTCTTC

size: many
V: TRBV7-2
J: TRBJ2-1
D: TRBD1
CDR3: CASSLPGQGSYNEQFF
DNA: TGTGCCAGCAGCCTTCCCGGACAGGGGTCGTACAATGAGCAGTTCTTC

size: many
V: TRBV5-1
J: TRBJ2-3
D: -
CDR3: CASTDGGPIDTQYF
DNA: TGCGCCAGCACGGACGGGGGCCCAATAGATACGCAGTATTTT

size: -
V: TRBV9
J: TRBJ2-3
D: -
CDR3: CASSVGMVSDTQYF
DNA: TGTGCCAGCAGCGTAGGGATGGTTTCAGATACGCAGTATTTT

size: -
V: TRBV29-1
J: TRBJ2-7
D: -
CDR3: CSVLGHEQYF
DNA: TGCAGCGTTTTGGGGCACGAGCAGTACTTC

size: -
V: TRBV2
J: TRBJ2-2
D: -
CDR3: CASSEEHGELFF
DNA: TGTGCCAGCAGTGAGGAGCACGGGGAGCTGTTTTTT

size: -
V: TRBV27
J: TRBJ1-1
D: -
CDR3: CASSLTAQGTLLNTEAFF
DNA: TGTGCCAGCAGTTTAACGGCGCAGGGAACGCTCTTGAACACTGAAGCTTTCTTT

size: few
V: TRBV9
J: TRBJ2-2
D: -
CDR3: CASSVTGGAARELFF
DNA: TGTGCCAGCAGCGTAACTGGCGGGGCGGCCAGGGAGCTGTTTTTT

size: many
V: TRBV4-2
J: TRBJ1-2
D: -
CDR3: CASSQDLQAIWGYTF
DNA: TGTGCCAGCAGCCAAGATCTACAGGCCATATGGGGCTACACCTTC

size: -
V: TRBV5-6
J: TRBJ1-5
D: -
CDR3: CASSLGDSQPQHF
DNA: TGTGCCAGCAGCTTGGGGGATTCTCAGCCCCAGCATTTT

size: -
V: TRBV3-1
J: TRBJ1-6
D: -
CDR3: CASSQVGGLNNSPLHF
DNA: TGTGCCAGCAGCCAAGTTGGGGGGCTGAATAATTCACCCCTCCACTTT

size: -
V: TRBV15
J: TRBJ2-3
D: -
CDR3: CATLGSESTDTQYF
DNA: TGTGCCACCTTAGGGAGCGAGAGCACAGATACGCAGTATTTT

size: many
V: TRBV2
J: TRBJ1-2
D: -
CDR3: CASSEMPGTYGYTF
DNA: TGTGCCAGCAGTGAGATGCCAGGGACGTATGGCTACACCTTC

size: many
V: TRBV3-1
J: TRBJ1-2
D: TRBD1
CDR3: CASSQDITGGGYGYTF
DNA: TGTGCCAGCAGCCAGGACATAACAGGGGGCGGCTATGGCTACACCTTC

size: -
V: TRBV24-1
J: TRBJ2-1
D: TRBD1
CDR3: CATSDLILGDRGSEQFF
DNA: TGTGCCACCAGTGATTTAATTTTAGGCGACAGGGGTTCTGAGCAGTTCTTC

size: once
V: TRBV11-2
J: TRBJ2-1
D: TRBD2
CDR3: CASSIGTSGAGNEQFF
DNA: TGTGCCAGCAGCATAGGGACTAGCGGGGCCGGTAATGAGCAGTTCTTC

size: few
V: TRBV10-3
J: TRBJ2-7
D: -
CDR3: CAISESGVEQYF
DNA: TGTGCCATCAGTGAGTCAGGGGTCGAGCAGTACTTC

size: many
V: TRBV7-2
J: TRBJ1-2
D: -
CDR3: CASQGRGVYGYTF
DNA: TGTGCCAGCCAGGGGAGGGGGGTATATGGCTACACCTTC

size: many
V: TRBV11-2
J: TRBJ2-1
D: TRBD2
CDR3: CASSLVSGGGPEQFF
DNA: TGTGCCAGCAGCTTAGTGAGCGGGGGGGGGCCGGAGCAGTTCTTC

size: many
V: TRBV9
J: TRBJ2-1
D: -
CDR3: CASSSRANNEQFF
DNA: TGTGCCAGCAGCTCCCGGGCCAACAATGAGCAGTTCTTC

size: -
V: TRBV2
J: TRBJ2-1
D: -
CDR3: CASSGSLGGWQFF
DNA: TGTGCCAGCAGTGGGTCCTTAGGGGGGTGGCAGTTCTTC

size: many
V: TRBV5-6
J: TRBJ1-1
D: -
CDR3: CASSFLMLGFTEAFF
DNA: TGTGCCAGCAGCTTTCTGATGTTGGGGTTCACTGAAGCTTTCTTT

size: many
V: TRBV12-3/TRBV12-4
J: TRBJ1-2
D: -
CDR3: CASSTLLGYTF
DNA: TGTGCCAGCAGTACTCTCCTTGGCTACACCTTC

size: once
V: TRBV5-8
J: TRBJ2-7
D: -
CDR3: CAGSLVGAGANEQYF
DNA: TGTGCCGGCAGCTTGGTTGGGGCAGGGGCCAACGAGCAGTACTTC

size: many
V: TRBV12-3/TRBV12-4
J: TRBJ1-2
D: TRBD1
CDR3: CASSAYIRDRGLGNYGYTF
DNA: TGTGCCAGCAGTGCCTACATTCGGGACAGAGGCTTGGGGAACTATGGCTACACCTTC

size: -
V: TRBV24-1
J: TRBJ2-2
D: -
CDR3: CATSDSIGDTGELFF
DNA: TGTGCCACCAGTGATTCAATAGGGGACACCGGGGAGCTGTTTTTT

size: many
V: TRBV12-3/TRBV12-4
J: TRBJ1-5
D: -
CDR3: CASRLQGMGNQPQHF
DNA: TGTGCCAGCAGATTACAGGGAATGGGCAATCAGCCCCAGCATTTT

size: -
V: TRBV24-1
J: TRBJ2-3
D: TRBD2
CDR3: CATSDGTSGGATDTQYF
DNA: TGTGCCACCAGTGATGGGACTAGCGGGGGGGCCACAGATACGCAGTATTTT

size: many
V: TRBV7-8
J: TRBJ2-1
D: TRBD2
CDR3: CASNPLAGAYNEQFF
DNA: TGTGCCAGCAACCCGCTAGCGGGCGCTTACAATGAGCAGTTCTTC

size: -
V: TRBV24-1
J: TRBJ2-2
D: -
CDR3: CATSSGGDTGELFF
DNA: TGTGCCACCAGTAGTGGTGGGGATACCGGGGAGCTGTTTTTT

size: many
V: TRBV2
J: TRBJ2-5
D: TRBD1
CDR3: CASSGGTGEETQYF
DNA: TGTGCCAGCAGTGGCGGGACAGGGGAAGAGACCCAGTACTTC

size: many
V: TRBV11-2
J: TRBJ2-7
D: -
CDR3: CASSPRVGNAYEQYF
DNA: TGTGCCAGCAGCCCCCGCGTGGGGAATGCCTACGAGCAGTACTTC